Each of the 26 T cell receptor beta chains below was sequenced from the same sample in a study of T-cell memory formation after mild COVID-19. TCRdb analysed the 5' RACE reads with MiXCR anew, one entry per CDR3 protein. The data show hundreds of thousands of distinct CDR3 sequences, more than 15% seen once. Sequencing was carried out using PBMCs or a T cell subset sorted from them (not recorded which). The source of these receptors is a man aged 18-30 years who had mild COVID-19 (a few samples of this study predate the infection). Cell type and time point are not known.

Many counts were recorded for this clonotype. V usage is TRBV7-2 and J usage is TRBJ2-1, with 11 bases that match TRBD1. Trimming at V came to 5 bases and at J to 5 bases, leaving 2 bases not matched to a gene. The CDR3 has 14 amino acids. Germline V gene sequence: CDR1 SGHTA, CDR2 FQGNSA. The DNA for the CDR3 is TGTGCCAGCAGCCGGGACAGGGGGAACAATGAGCAGTTCTTC. Translated: CASSRDRGNNEQFF. The full variable domain, completed using reference TRBV7-2 and TRBJ2-1, is GAGVSQSPSNKVTEKGKDVELRCDPISGHTALYWYRQSLGQGLEFLIYFQGNSAPDKSGLPSDRFSAERTGGSVSTLTIQRTQQEDSAVYLCASSRDRGNNEQFFGPGTRLTVL.

V and J are TRBV18 and TRBJ1-5; tentatively, D is TRBD1 (5 bases). V lost 6 bases and J 6 bases, leaving 18 bases between the germline ends. The CDR3 contains 15 residues. The V gene's germline CDR1 is KGHSH and CDR2 LQKENI. The CDR3 here is CASSPGTLAGQPQHF. The CDR3 region has the DNA TGTGCCAGCTCGCCCGGGACCCTGGCCGGTCAGCCCCAGCATTTT.

The chain recombines TRBV5-1 with TRBJ1-4; possibly TRBD1 for D (6 bases). Germline assignment: CDR1 SGHRS and CDR2 YFSETQ. Trimming took off 4 bases at V and 7 bases at J, with 14 bases between the two ends. The CDR3 is 14 amino acids. CDR3 residues: CASSQTGVVEKLFF. Here the CDR3 DNA reads TGCGCCAGCAGCCAGACAGGTGTTGTTGAAAAACTGTTTTTT.

This clonotype was seen a few times. J is TRBJ2-2 and V is TRBV18, with 7 positions matching TRBD1. The CDR3 runs to 16 residues. The V gene end was trimmed by 0 bases and the J gene end by 2 bases; junction bases not matched to a gene: 3. Germline CDR1 and CDR2: KGHSH and LQKENI. The CDR3 sequence is CASSPPQGPNTGELFF. The CDR3 nucleotides read TGTGCCAGCTCACCACCACAGGGGCCAAACACCGGGGAGCTGTTTTTT.

This clonotype was detected a few times. The chain links TRBV7-6 to TRBJ2-2; D unresolved. The germline V and J ends were trimmed by 4 bases and 5 bases, with 14 bases remaining between them. The CDR3 covers 15 residues. Germline loops: CDR1 SGHVS, CDR2 FNYEAQ. For the CDR3, the DNA is TGTGCCAGCAGCTCGGCTGGGCGAGGAACCGGGGAGCTGTTTTTT. Amino acid sequence: CASSSAGRGTGELFF.

The V gene is TRBV4-3, the J gene TRBJ1-6; D gene unclear. This CDR3 is built from 17 residues. The V gene lost 3 bases and the J gene lost 8 bases, with 20 bases spanning the gap. CDR1 and CDR2 from the germline V gene are LGHNA and YSLEER. In DNA form, the CDR3 reads TGCGCCAGCAGCCAGAATTCTCTGGGTTTTAGCCATTCACCCCTCCACTTT. It translates to CASSQNSLGFSHSPLHF.

The gene calls are TRBV21-1 and TRBJ2-3; TRBD2 was called by the table and not checked on the DNA. TRBV21-1 is noted as a pseudogene. There are 16 residues in the CDR3. The CDR3 protein is CASSTSRGAGTDTQYF. As DNA, the CDR3 is TGTGCCAGCAGCACCTCCCGCGGGGCAGGCACAGATACGCAGTATTTT.

This clonotype came up a few times. This rearrangement joins TRBV4-1 to TRBJ2-3; TRBD2 matches 9 bases. From germline, CDR1 is MGHRA and CDR2 YSYEKL. The CDR3 is made up of 15 amino acids. J gave up 2 bases and V 6 bases, and 6 bases lay outside the gene matches. The chain's CDR3 is CASSPSGGLTDTQYF. In nucleotides, the CDR3 is TGCGCCAGCAGTCCAAGCGGGGGGCTCACAGATACGCAGTATTTT.

The chain couples TRBV13 to TRBJ2-3; 10 bases map to TRBD2. Germline V gene data show CDR1 as PRHDT and CDR2 as FYEKMQ (reference sequence). With 0 bases clipped from V and 4 bases from J, the junction kept 10 bases outside the gene matches. The CDR3 runs to 18 residues. The CDR3: CASSLGQRGGTFADTQYF. CDR3 DNA sequence: TGTGCCAGCAGCTTAGGCCAGCGGGGGGGCACTTTCGCAGATACGCAGTATTTT.

The V gene is TRBV5-5, the J gene TRBJ2-2, with D maybe TRBD1 (5 bases). Trimming shortened V by 5 bases and J by 6 bases, and 14 bases separated the two germline ends. Germline assignment: CDR1 SGHKS and CDR2 YYEKEE (reference sequence). This CDR3 is built from 14 residues. The CDR3 DNA reads as TGTGCCAGCAGTTTTGACAGTTTGGCCGGGGAGCTGTTTTTT. Its translation: CASSFDSLAGELFF.

The genes are TRBV4-1 and TRBJ1-4; D possibly corresponds to TRBD1 (6 bases). V lost 4 bases, J lost 5 bases, and 11 bases lay in between. This CDR3 is built from 14 residues. Germline loops: CDR1 MGHRA, CDR2 YSYEKL. CDR3 coding DNA: TGCGCCAGCAGCCGGACAGAAACAAATGAAAAACTGTTTTTT. Its translation is CASSRTETNEKLFF.

V is TRBV12-3 or TRBV12-4 and J is TRBJ1-2; 9 nucleotides align to TRBD1. The trim removed 0 bases at V and 8 bases at J, leaving 4 bases unmatched. The CDR3 loop spans 14 amino acids. The CDR3 is CASSLAQDRGGYTF. Here the CDR3 DNA reads TGTGCCAGCAGTTTAGCCCAGGACAGGGGCGGCTACACCTTC.

This clonotype was counted only a few times. The V gene is TRBV5-1, the J gene TRBJ1-2; 7 positions agree with TRBD1. Germline V lookup: CDR1 SGHRS, CDR2 YFSETQ. The trim removed 1 base at V and 3 bases at J, leaving 3 bases unmatched. The CDR3 is 14 residues long. CDR3 protein: CASSLSTGDYGYTF. CDR3 bases: TGCGCCAGCAGCTTGTCAACAGGGGACTATGGCTACACCTTC.

This clonotype was seen at least ten times. The chain uses TRBV4-1 and TRBJ2-1; TRBD2 agrees at 8 bases. The V gene's germline CDR1 is MGHRA and CDR2 YSYEKL. The CDR3 consists of 15 residues. The V and J ends lost 4 bases and 4 bases, in that order; junction bases with no gene match: 6. CDR3 DNA sequence: TGCGCCAGCAGCCGAAGCGGGGGACGATACAATGAGCAGTTCTTC. Translation gives CASSRSGGRYNEQFF.

The V gene is TRBV6-6, the J gene TRBJ2-7; 7 nucleotides line up with TRBD1. J gave up 5 bases and V 1 base, and 5 bases lay outside the gene matches. From germline, CDR1 is MNHNY and CDR2 SVGAGI (reference sequence). The length of the CDR3 is 14 residues. CDR3 sequence: CASSYLLQGNEQYF. CDR3 in DNA: TGTGCCAGCAGTTACTTATTACAGGGGAACGAGCAGTACTTC.

This clonotype has a handful of counts. CDR3 region: CSVGRGGEQFF. CDR3 nucleotides: TGCAGCGTTGGCAGGGGGGGTGAGCAGTTCTTC. The chain recombines TRBV29-1 with TRBJ2-1; the D call may be TRBD1 or TRBD2 (7 bases each). Germline values: CDR1 SQVTM, CDR2 ANQGSEA. The CDR3 totals 11 residues. The germline V and J ends were trimmed by 4 bases and 9 bases, with 10 bases remaining between them.

This clonotype was counted a few times. The chain has TRBV20-1 and TRBJ1-1; D unclear. V lost 3 bases and J lost 3, with 8 bases in between. The germline V gene has CDR1 DFQATT and CDR2 SNEGSKA (reference sequence). The CDR3 covers 12 residues. CDR3 in amino acids: CSASSGDTEAFF. The CDR3 region has the DNA TGCAGTGCTAGCAGTGGGGACACTGAAGCTTTCTTT.

The chain combines TRBV20-1 with TRBJ1-2; no firm D call. V was shortened by 3 bases and J by 0 bases, with 5 bases between the two germline ends. The CDR3 sequence is 12 residues long. Germline V gene sequence: CDR1 DFQATT, CDR2 SNEGSKA (reference sequence). CDR3 bases: TGCAGTGCTAGGAGAGCTAACTATGGCTACACCTTC. This sequence encodes CSARRANYGYTF.

This clonotype turned up a few times. The chain has TRBV9 and TRBJ2-3; D remains unclear. CDR1 is SGDLS, CDR2 YYNGEE, per germline. Trimming pared 0 bases from V and 5 bases from J, leaving 10 bases between. The CDR3 runs to 14 residues. CDR3 region: CASSVGIGIDTQYF. Written as DNA, the CDR3 is TGTGCCAGCAGCGTAGGGATAGGTATAGATACGCAGTATTTT.

This chain links TRBV4-1 with TRBJ1-1, with D possibly matching TRBD1 (6 bases). Germline V gene lookup returns CDR1 MGHRA and CDR2 YSYEKL. Trimming took off 2 bases at V and 1 base at J, with 17 bases between the two ends. The CDR3 runs to 17 residues. The CDR3: CASSQPPEGQTNTEAFF. CDR3 nucleotides: TGCGCCAGCAGCCAACCCCCCGAGGGACAAACGAACACTGAAGCTTTCTTT.

The chain links TRBV2 to TRBJ2-1, with D perhaps matching TRBD2 (7 bases). Trimming took 6 bases from V and 3 from J, leaving 15 bases between them. CDR1 is SNHLY and CDR2 is FYNNEI in the germline V gene. CDR3 length: 15 amino acids. The CDR3 DNA reads as TGTGCCAGCAGCCGCGGGGGCTACGGCTACAATGAGCAGTTCTTC. Protein: CASSRGGYGYNEQFF.

This clonotype occurred many times. The gene calls are TRBV5-1 and TRBJ2-1, with 9 positions matching TRBD2. V trimming: 0 bases; J trimming: 4 bases; junction bases outside the gene matches: 5. CDR3 length equals 16 residues. Germline CDR1 and CDR2: SGHRS and YFSETQ. The CDR3 spells CASSLEGTSLYNEQFF. Here the CDR3 DNA reads TGCGCCAGCAGCTTGGAGGGGACTAGCTTATACAATGAGCAGTTCTTC.

The sample holds a few counts of this clonotype. This rearrangement joins TRBV7-8 to TRBJ1-3; D not certain. The CDR3 spans 15 residues. V lost 5 bases to trimming and J lost 7 bases, with 18 bases between them. Germline CDR1 SGHVS, CDR2 FQNEAQ. CDR3 nucleotides: TGTGCCAGCAGCCCTCGGGAGACCGAGGGCAACACCATATATTTT. It encodes CASSPRETEGNTIYF.

CDR3 loop: CSARKRETSLEQYV. CDR3 DNA sequence: TGCAGTGCTAGAAAGAGGGAGACCTCCCTCGAGCAGTACGTC. V gene TRBV20-1 combines with J gene TRBJ2-7, with a tentative D call TRBD2 (5 bases). Trimming left V 2 bases short and J 6 bases short, with 17 bases between. The CDR3 extends over 14 amino acids. Germline V gene data show CDR1 as DFQATT and CDR2 as SNEGSKA (reference sequence).

V and J are TRBV6-6 and TRBJ2-3, with unresolved D. Trimming removed 10 bases at V and 5 bases at J, with 13 bases between. CDR3 length: 12 amino acids. From germline, CDR1 is MNHNY and CDR2 SVGAGI (reference sequence). The CDR3 nucleotides read TGTGCCACCCACACCCCGGGAGATACGCAGTATTTT. This gives the protein CATHTPGDTQYF.

This clonotype was seen many times. The chain links TRBV4-3 to TRBJ2-7; no firm D call. Germline V gene lookup returns CDR1 LGHNA and CDR2 YSLEER. The CDR3 contains 14 residues. The V and J ends lost 1 base and 0 bases respectively, with 7 bases between them. CDR3 sequence reads: CASSQGASSYEQYV. The DNA of the CDR3 is TGCGCCAGCAGCCAAGGGGCCAGCTCCTACGAGCAGTACGTC.